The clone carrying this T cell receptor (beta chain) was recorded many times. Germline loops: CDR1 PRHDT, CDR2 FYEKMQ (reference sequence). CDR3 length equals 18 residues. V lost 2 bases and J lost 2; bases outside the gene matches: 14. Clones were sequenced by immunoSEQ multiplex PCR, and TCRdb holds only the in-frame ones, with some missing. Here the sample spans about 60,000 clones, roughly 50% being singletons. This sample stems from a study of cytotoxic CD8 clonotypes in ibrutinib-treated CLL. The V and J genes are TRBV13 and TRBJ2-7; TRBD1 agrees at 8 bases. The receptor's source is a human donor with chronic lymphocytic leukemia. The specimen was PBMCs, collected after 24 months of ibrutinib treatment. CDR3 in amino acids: CASSLFDLTGGDTYEQYF. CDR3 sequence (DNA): TGTGCCAGCAGCTTATTCGACCTAACAGGGGGTGATACCTACGAGCAGTACTTC.